Following are 30 T cell receptor beta chains from one sample sequenced in a study of CD8 T cells in Susac syndrome. Reverse transcription of about 0.45 to 1 ug RNA was carried out with random hexamers. Using its own MiXCR run on the immunoSEQ multiplex PCR reads, TCRdb lists one record per CDR3 protein. Altogether 150,000 to 200,000 distinct CDR3 sequences are present, around 96% being singletons, with the ten largest covering over 0.12%. The sequenced sample consisted of CD4+ T cells from PBMCs. Receptors originate from a human donor in good health.

The chain uses TRBV5-6 and TRBJ1-1; maybe TRBD1 (6 bases). Germline V gene data show CDR1 as SGHDT and CDR2 as YYEEEE. V lost 4 bases and J 0 bases, leaving 10 bases between the germline ends. The CDR3 runs 14 residues. The CDR3 DNA is TGTGCCAGCAGCACCTGGACAGTGAACACTGAAGCTTTCTTT. Encoded protein: CASSTWTVNTEAFF.

CDR3 sequence: CSVASGVNTEAFF. CDR3 bases: TGCAGCGTCGCATCCGGGGTGAACACTGAAGCTTTCTTT. The chain joins TRBV29-1 to TRBJ1-1, with no clear D. V was pared by 6 bases and J by 0 bases, with 11 bases between. Per germline, CDR1 SQVTM and CDR2 ANQGSEA. This CDR3 has 13 residues.

The chain uses TRBV5-1 and TRBJ2-7, with 9 bases fitting TRBD2. Germline V gene lookup returns CDR1 SGHRS and CDR2 YFSETQ. There are 16 residues in the CDR3. V trimming: 3 bases; J trimming: 2 bases; junction bases outside the gene matches: 9. Here the CDR3 reads CASSWPPSGGTYEQYF. For the CDR3, the DNA is TGCGCCAGCAGCTGGCCTCCCAGCGGGGGGACCTACGAGCAGTACTTC.

V gene TRBV15 combines with J gene TRBJ1-1; possible D gene TRBD1, 6 bases. The germline CDR1 and CDR2 sequences are LNHNV and YYDKDF (reference sequence). V was shortened by 3 bases and J by 5 bases, with 7 bases between the two germline ends. This CDR3 comprises 12 residues. The CDR3 spells CATSRDRTEAFF. CDR3 DNA sequence: TGTGCCACCAGCAGGGACAGAACTGAAGCTTTCTTT. The full variable domain, with the rest looked up from reference TRBV15 and TRBJ1-1, is DAMVIQNPRYQVTQFGKPVTLSCSQTLNHNVMYWYQQKSSQAPKLLFHYYDKDFNNEADTPDNFQSRRPNTSFCFLDIRSPGLGDTAMYLCATSRDRTEAFFGQGTRLTVV.

The chain joins TRBV15 to TRBJ2-7, with D unresolved. The germline V gene has CDR1 LNHNV and CDR2 YYDKDF (reference sequence). V shed 0 bases and J shed 2 bases, with 8 bases lying between them. CDR3 length: 14 amino acids. In DNA, the CDR3 is TGTGCCACCAGCAGAGATTTACAAACCTACGAGCAGTACTTC. Protein product: CATSRDLQTYEQYF.

A single count supports this clonotype. The rearrangement joins TRBV2 to TRBJ2-7, with 8 bases that match TRBD2. J gave up 1 base and V 5 bases, and 7 bases lay outside the gene matches. Looked up from germline, CDR1 is SNHLY and CDR2 is FYNNEI. There are 15 residues in the CDR3. CDR3 amino acids: CASSRTSPTSYEQYF. The CDR3, as DNA: TGTGCCAGCAGTAGGACTAGCCCCACTTCCTACGAGCAGTACTTC.

This clonotype has just one count. This chain connects TRBV20-1 to TRBJ2-7; 7 nucleotides match TRBD2. Germline CDR1 is DFQATT and CDR2 is SNEGSKA (reference sequence). This CDR3 region has 16 residues. V shed 1 base, J shed 1 base, and the junction held 10 bases outside the gene matches. The CDR3 nucleotides are TGCAGTGCTAGAGGCCCAAGCGGGGCCTTTTCCTACGAGCAGTACTTC. Translated: CSARGPSGAFSYEQYF.

The chain couples TRBV20-1 to TRBJ1-2; D remains unclear. The germline V gene has CDR1 DFQATT and CDR2 SNEGSKA (reference sequence). The CDR3 consists of 13 residues. Deletions cut 2 bases from V and 8 bases from J, with 15 bases between. The CDR3 DNA is TGCAGTGCTAGAAGAAGCCCGACGGTCGGCTACACCTTC. Its translation: CSARRSPTVGYTF.

CDR3 sequence: CASSIVRDVLTF. The CDR3 region has the DNA TGTGCCAGTAGTATTGTCCGGGACGTCCTGACTTTC. V is TRBV19 and J is TRBJ2-6; unclear D gene. The germline V gene encodes CDR1 LNHDA and CDR2 SQIVND (reference sequence). The CDR3 totals 12 residues. V was trimmed by 3 bases and J by 11 bases, leaving 8 bases between them.

V is TRBV7-9 and J is TRBJ2-3, with D perhaps given as TRBD1 or TRBD2 (5 bases each). The V end lost 8 bases, the J end lost 4 bases, and 16 bases lay between the germline ends. This CDR3 region has 14 residues. Germline assignment: CDR1 SEHNR and CDR2 FQNEAQ (reference sequence). The CDR3 region is CASAGSRGADTQYF. For the CDR3, the DNA is TGTGCCAGCGCGGGTTCTAGGGGCGCAGATACGCAGTATTTT.

The rearrangement links TRBV20-1 to TRBJ1-5, with D unclear. Germline CDR1 DFQATT, CDR2 SNEGSKA (reference sequence). The V end was cut by 4 bases, the J end by 9 bases, with 16 bases between. The CDR3 has 13 amino acids. The CDR3 sequence: CSAIGPSSRPQHF. DNA of the CDR3: TGCAGTGCTATTGGGCCCAGCTCAAGGCCCCAGCATTTT.

The chain is built from TRBV11-2 and TRBJ2-7, with D possibly TRBD2 on 5 matching bases. V lost 4 bases and J 5 bases, leaving 12 bases between the germline ends. Germline CDR1 is SGHAT and CDR2 is FQNNGV. The CDR3 consists of 13 residues. The CDR3: CASSSPRVNEQYF. The CDR3 coding sequence is TGTGCCAGCAGCTCCCCGAGGGTCAACGAGCAGTACTTC.

CDR3 DNA: TGTGCCAGCAGCTTAGAAGGGGCCTACGAGCAGTACTTC. Translated: CASSLEGAYEQYF. This chain links TRBV7-3 with TRBJ2-7; D is perhaps TRBD1 (5 bases). There are 13 residues in the CDR3. Germline V gene data show CDR1 as SGHTA and CDR2 as FQGTGA. V was shortened by 2 bases and J by 2 bases, with 7 bases between the two germline ends.

This clonotype was counted between two and nine times. This sequence joins TRBV29-1 and TRBJ2-5; unclear D gene. The germline V gene encodes CDR1 SQVTM and CDR2 ANQGSEA. CDR3 length equals 13 residues. Trimming stripped 4 bases from V and 1 base from J, with 10 bases between. In DNA form, the CDR3 reads TGCAGCGTTGCCCGACGGCTCCAAGAGACCCAGTACTTC. This codes for CSVARRLQETQYF.

DNA for the CDR3: TGTGCCTGGAGTCGGGGGTCCTACGAGCAGTACTTC. It encodes CAWSRGSYEQYF. The V gene is TRBV30, the J gene TRBJ2-7; D perhaps matches TRBD2 (6 bases). Trimming took 2 bases from V and 1 from J, leaving 6 bases between them. CDR1 is GTSNPN, CDR2 SVGIG, per germline (reference sequence). The CDR3 has 12 amino acids.

The J gene is TRBJ2-7, the V gene TRBV14; D remains unclear. CDR1 is SGHDN and CDR2 is FVKESK in the germline V gene. V was trimmed by 3 bases and J by 6 bases, leaving 6 bases between them. This CDR3 is 11 amino acids long. In nucleotides, the CDR3 is TGTGCCAGCAGCCAGAATGGCGAGCAGTACTTC. This translates into CASSQNGEQYF.

The rearrangement links TRBV4-3 to TRBJ2-1; D remains unclear. This CDR3 spans 15 amino acids. Germline loops: CDR1 LGHNA, CDR2 YSLEER. V was shortened by 0 bases and J by 3 bases, with 9 bases between the two germline ends. The CDR3 reads CASSQDKIGYNEQFF. For the CDR3, the DNA is TGCGCCAGCAGCCAAGATAAGATCGGCTACAATGAGCAGTTCTTC.

This clonotype was observed a single time. The chain recombines TRBV2 with TRBJ1-1, with D maybe TRBD1 (5 bases). This CDR3 region has 11 residues. The V gene lost 7 bases and the J gene lost 7 bases, with 10 bases spanning the gap. Germline CDR1 reads SNHLY; CDR2 reads FYNNEI. CDR3 protein: CASNRDGEAFF. The CDR3 region has the DNA TGTGCCAGCAACCGGGACGGTGAAGCTTTCTTT.

V and J are TRBV29-1 and TRBJ2-2; D might be TRBD2 (7 bases). The CDR3 has 15 residues. Trimming took off 6 bases at V and 4 bases at J, with 18 bases between the two ends. Germline V gives CDR1 SQVTM, CDR2 ANQGSEA. The CDR3 reads CSVPVGGLGTGELFF. The CDR3 bases are TGCAGCGTACCCGTCGGGGGGCTTGGCACCGGGGAGCTGTTTTTT.

The chain is built from TRBV7-2 and TRBJ2-3; D gene ambiguous. The CDR3 consists of 13 residues. The ends were cut back, 3 bases at V and 4 bases at J, with 8 bases in the middle. Germline CDR1 and CDR2: SGHTA and FQGNSA. CDR3: CASSFGVADTQYF. CDR3 sequence (DNA): TGTGCCAGCAGCTTTGGGGTGGCAGATACGCAGTATTTT.

The genes are TRBV29-1 and TRBJ2-2; possibly TRBD2 for D (5 bases). The V gene's germline CDR1 is SQVTM and CDR2 ANQGSEA. V was pared by 1 base and J by 5 bases, with 5 bases between. The CDR3 runs to 12 residues. The CDR3 nucleotides read TGCAGCGTTGAAGGCGGGACCGGGGAGCTGTTTTTT. It specifies CSVEGGTGELFF.

In this sample, this clonotype turned up a few times. The V call is TRBV18, the J call TRBJ2-7, with a tentative D call TRBD2 (5 bases). Looked up from germline, CDR1 is KGHSH and CDR2 is LQKENI. Between the trimmed V and J ends, which lost 4 bases and 5 bases, there was a span of 9 bases. The CDR3 has 12 amino acids. CDR3 DNA sequence: TGTGCCAGCTCACGGTACGGGGACGAGCAGTACTTC. Its protein is CASSRYGDEQYF. Full variable domain (remainder filled in from reference TRBV18 and TRBJ2-7): NAGVMQNPRHLVRRRGQEARLRCSPMKGHSHVYWYRQLPEEGLKFMVYLQKENIIDESGMPKERFSAEFPKEGPSILRIQQVVRGDSAAYFCASSRYGDEQYFGPGTRLTVT.

The rearrangement joins TRBV28 to TRBJ1-2; D possibly corresponds to TRBD1 (5 bases). The CDR3 contains 13 residues. The germline CDR1 and CDR2 sequences are MDHEN and SYDVKM. Trimming pared 4 bases from V and 5 bases from J, leaving 11 bases between. CDR3 region: CASSWRAGYGYTF. The CDR3 DNA follows: TGTGCCAGCAGTTGGAGGGCAGGGTATGGCTACACCTTC.

The chain carries TRBV20-1 and TRBJ2-5; D may be TRBD1 (6 bases). This CDR3 has 14 residues. The germline V gene encodes CDR1 DFQATT and CDR2 SNEGSKA (reference sequence). V was clipped by 0 bases and J by 6 bases, with 14 bases between them. This CDR3 is CSARDRRGRQTQYF. CDR3 nucleotides: TGCAGTGCTAGAGACCGCAGGGGCCGTCAGACCCAGTACTTC.

The chain links TRBV5-1 to TRBJ2-5, with 8 nucleotides matching TRBD1. After removal of 7 bases from V and 5 bases from J, the junction contained 13 bases not matched to a gene. The CDR3 consists of 15 residues. The V gene's germline CDR1 is SGHRS and CDR2 YFSETQ. CDR3 coding DNA: TGCGCCAGCTCAGTCCAGGGGGCGATAACTGAGACCCAGTACTTC. Its translation: CASSVQGAITETQYF. Using reference TRBV5-1 and TRBJ2-5 for the parts outside the CDR3, the full variable domain is KAGVTQTPRYLIKTRGQQVTLSCSPISGHRSVSWYQQTPGQGLQFLFEYFSETQRNKGNFPGRFSGRQFSNSRSEMNVSTLELGDSALYLCASSVQGAITETQYFGPGTRLLVL.

The rearrangement uses TRBV20-1 and TRBJ2-3, with D uncertain. This CDR3 contains 12 residues. The V gene lost 0 bases and the J gene lost 4 bases, with 5 bases spanning the gap. Germline V CDR1 and CDR2: DFQATT, SNEGSKA (reference sequence). The CDR3 reads CSARDRADTQYF. CDR3 nucleotide sequence: TGCAGTGCTAGAGATCGGGCAGATACGCAGTATTTT.

This clonotype appeared once. V gene TRBV12-3 or TRBV12-4 combines with J gene TRBJ2-6, with D unresolved. This CDR3 spans 15 amino acids. Trimming cost V 5 bases and J 0 bases, with 8 bases left between them. The CDR3 protein is CASSAYSSGANVLTF. The DNA of the CDR3 is TGTGCCAGCAGTGCGTACAGCTCTGGGGCCAACGTCCTGACTTTC.

The V call is TRBV20-1, the J call TRBJ2-7; D is unclear. The CDR3 contains 13 residues. With 3 bases removed from V and 1 base from J, the gap between germline ends came to 10 bases. Per germline, CDR1 DFQATT and CDR2 SNEGSKA (reference sequence). CDR3 sequence (DNA): TGCAGTGCTAGCCCAGAGTATTCCTACGAGCAGTACTTC. This sequence encodes CSASPEYSYEQYF.

The chain links TRBV2 to TRBJ1-6; D is perhaps TRBD1 (5 bases). The germline V gene has CDR1 SNHLY and CDR2 FYNNEI. Trimming pared 4 bases from V and 19 bases from J, leaving 17 bases between. The CDR3 covers 12 residues. This chain's CDR3 is CASSGLGASPHF. Here the CDR3 DNA reads TGTGCCAGCAGTGGGCTTGGGGCAAGCCCGCACTTT.

A single count supports this clonotype. V usage is TRBV20-1 and J usage is TRBJ1-1; a weak D match, TRBD1 (5 bases). The germline V and J ends were trimmed by 3 bases and 3 bases, with 14 bases remaining between them. This CDR3 has 14 amino acids. Per the germline V gene, CDR1 is DFQATT and CDR2 is SNEGSKA (reference sequence). The CDR3 loop reads CSARRASGDTEAFF. CDR3 DNA sequence: TGCAGTGCTAGGAGGGCGTCGGGGGACACTGAAGCTTTCTTT.